The source of this T cell receptor (beta chain) is a study of CXCR3-negative and CXCR3-positive naive CD8 T cells. The CDR3 is made up of 16 amino acids. CDR1 is MGHRA and CDR2 is YSYEKL in the germline V gene. The TRB libraries of cDNA were built by UMI-labeled 5' RACE. Reanalyzing the 5' RACE reads, TCRdb keeps one entry per CDR3 protein, without DNA. This sample's table has tens of thousands of distinct CDR3 sequences. The chain employs TRBV4-1 and TRBJ1-4. Sequenced: naive CXCR3- CD8+ T cells from blood. Stated subset: CD45RO-CCR7+CD27+CD95- naive CD8+ T cells lacking CXCR3 (TNR3-). The source is a human donor in good health. Some clones in this sample may be carry-over from other donors' samples. The CDR3 here is CASSQEWPGDNEKLFF.